This is a list of T cell receptor beta chains from one sample in a study of blood T cell repertoires in COVID-19. Sequenced by immunoSEQ multiplex PCR; TCRdb stores in-frame clones only, minus some. The sample yields about 180,000 clones, 85% to 90% seen once. Specimen: PBMCs or T cells enriched from blood (not recorded which). These receptors came from a woman aged 35 to 49 with acute COVID-19. Each CDR3 is given with its conserved first and last residue. D genes are given only for firm matches. Only some rows state a clone size, as once, few, many or a class for expanded clones.

j_call	v_call	clone_size	d_call	cdr3_nt	cdr3_aa
TRBJ2-5	TRBV5-1	NA	NA	TGCGCCAGCAATCTTGAGGGTCTCGAGACCCAGTACTTC	CASNLEGLETQYF
TRBJ2-5	TRBV28	NA	NA	TGTGCCAGCAGGGCTGTCCAAGAGACCCAGTACTTC	CASRAVQETQYF
TRBJ1-5	TRBV19	NA	TRBD1	TGTGCCAGTAGTGACAGGGGACAGTATAGCAATCAGCCCCAGCATTTT	CASSDRGQYSNQPQHF
TRBJ1-1	TRBV2	NA	TRBD1	TGTGCCAGCAGTGAAGCGGGGACAGTTCAAGCTTTCTTT	CASSEAGTVQAFF
TRBJ2-1	TRBV5-1	once	NA	TGCGCCAGCAGCAGGGCCGGGACTGGGACGGGGAATGAGCAGTTCTTC	CASSRAGTGTGNEQFF
TRBJ1-2	TRBV7-5	NA	NA	TGTGTCAGAAGCTTAGTATTCCGGATCAGGCTATACACCTTC	CVRSLVFRIRLYTF
TRBJ1-1	TRBV9	NA	TRBD1	TGTGCCAGCAGCGTATTCGACAGGGGCCCTGAAGCTTTCTTT	CASSVFDRGPEAFF
TRBJ1-1	TRBV6-5	NA	NA	TGTGCCAGCGCCGACCGAGGGTGGAGGAACGCTGAAGCTTTCTTT	CASADRGWRNAEAFF
TRBJ1-5	TRBV19	NA	TRBD1	TGTGCCAGTAACGCAGGGGGTAGCAATCAGCCCCAGCATTTT	CASNAGGSNQPQHF
TRBJ2-7	TRBV5-8	NA	NA	TGTGCCAGCAGTTTTGACAGCTACGAGCAGTACTTC	CASSFDSYEQYF
TRBJ2-7	TRBV30	NA	TRBD1	TGTGCCTGGAGTCGAGGGACAGGCAGCTACGAGCAGTACTTC	CAWSRGTGSYEQYF
TRBJ2-3	TRBV7-2	NA	TRBD2	TGTGCCAGCAGCTCCCCAGTTTGGTTAGCGGGAGGGCCAAGAGATACGCAGTATTTT	CASSSPVWLAGGPRDTQYF
TRBJ2-7	TRBV12-3/TRBV12-4	NA	TRBD1	TGTGCCAGCAGTTGGGGACAGGGAGACGAGCAGTACTTC	CASSWGQGDEQYF
TRBJ1-6	TRBV5-1	NA	TRBD1	TGCGCCAGCAGCTTGACAGGGGGTAGTTCACCCCTCCACTTT	CASSLTGGSSPLHF
TRBJ1-2	TRBV6-5	NA	TRBD1	TGTGCCAGCACCGGACAGGTCGGCTATGGCTACACCTTC	CASTGQVGYGYTF
TRBJ2-7	TRBV16	NA	NA	TGTGCCAGCAGCCAGTCCGACTTTGCCGAGCAGTACTTC	CASSQSDFAEQYF
TRBJ2-7	TRBV18	few	NA	TGTGCCAGCTCACCACGGGACGGGAGCTCCTACGAGCAGTACTTC	CASSPRDGSSYEQYF
TRBJ2-1	TRBV19	NA	TRBD2	TGTGCCAGTAGTCCCGGGTGGGGGACTAGCCAGGGTGAGCAGTTCTTC	CASSPGWGTSQGEQFF
TRBJ1-6	TRBV28	NA	NA	TGTGCCAGCAGTACAGGGCCTGGTTCACCCCTCCACTTT	CASSTGPGSPLHF
TRBJ2-3	TRBV11-1	NA	TRBD2	TGTGCCAGCAGCTTAGCGATCCCTCGGGGGAGGGCCGACACAGATACGCAGTATTTT	CASSLAIPRGRADTDTQYF
TRBJ2-3	TRBV10-3	NA	TRBD1	TGTGCCATCAGTCTGGGACAGGGAGGAGCAGATACGCAGTATTTT	CAISLGQGGADTQYF
TRBJ1-5	TRBV7-8	once	NA	TGTGCCAGCAGGTCGGGGTCGGGCGTTAATCAGCCCCAGCATTTT	CASRSGSGVNQPQHF
TRBJ1-1	TRBV5-5	NA	TRBD1	TGTGCCAGCAGCACGACAGGGCTGAACACTGAAGCTTTCTTT	CASSTTGLNTEAFF
TRBJ2-5	TRBV9	NA	NA	TGTGCCAGCAGCGATGACTACCAAGAGACCCAGTACTTC	CASSDDYQETQYF
TRBJ1-1	TRBV9	NA	TRBD1	TGTGCCAGCAGCGTGAAGGACAGGGGGCGGACTGAAGCTTTCTTT	CASSVKDRGRTEAFF
TRBJ2-3	TRBV6-6	NA	TRBD2	TGTGCCAGCAGAGGGGGACTAGCGGGATCTTTT	CASRGGLAGSF
TRBJ1-1	TRBV28	NA	NA	TGTGCCAGCAGGAAAAACAGGGAGAACACTGAAGCTTTCTTT	CASRKNRENTEAFF
TRBJ1-1	TRBV5-1	NA	TRBD1	TGCGCCAGCAGCGAGGGACAGCTGGGCACTGAAGCTTTCTTT	CASSEGQLGTEAFF
TRBJ2-7	TRBV13	NA	NA	TGTGCCAGCAGCTTAGAACGGAGCTCCTACGAGCAGTACTTC	CASSLERSSYEQYF
TRBJ2-5	TRBV7-2	NA	NA	TGTGCCAGCAGCTTAATGACGCAAAACGGAGGGCGAGAGACCCAGTACTTC	CASSLMTQNGGRETQYF
TRBJ2-2	TRBV2	NA	TRBD2	TGTGCCAGCACTAGGACTAGCGGAATCACCGGGGAGCTGTTTTTT	CASTRTSGITGELFF
TRBJ2-1	TRBV14	NA	TRBD2	TGTGCCAGCAGCCCGCTAGCGGGGGGTACTTATGAGCAGTTCTTC	CASSPLAGGTYEQFF
TRBJ1-6	TRBV24-1	NA	TRBD1	TGTGCCACCAGCGACAGGGACAGGGGGTCGTATAATTCACCCCTCCACTTT	CATSDRDRGSYNSPLHF
TRBJ2-7	TRBV2	NA	NA	TGTGCCAGCAGGGAGGGACGAGCAAATTACGAGCAGTACTTC	CASREGRANYEQYF
TRBJ2-2	TRBV25-1	NA	TRBD1	TGTGCCAGCAGTGCTGGGACAGGGGTGAACACCGGGGAGCTGTTTTTT	CASSAGTGVNTGELFF
TRBJ2-1	TRBV29-1	NA	TRBD2	TGCAGCGTTGACCAGCTAGCGGGAGGGAGGAATGAGCAGTTCTTC	CSVDQLAGGRNEQFF
TRBJ1-1	TRBV2	NA	NA	TGTGCCAGCAGGGGAATCGGACAGTTGAACACTGAAGCTTTCTTT	CASRGIGQLNTEAFF
TRBJ1-6	TRBV19	NA	TRBD1	TGTGCCAGTAGTCCGGACAGGGGGAATTCACCCCTCCACTTT	CASSPDRGNSPLHF
TRBJ2-7	TRBV3-1/TRBV3-2	NA	NA	TGTGCCAGCAGCCGTACCGGAGGCGAGCAGTACTTC	CASSRTGGEQYF
TRBJ1-2	TRBV10-3	NA	NA	TGTGCCATACGGGGGGACTATGGCTACACCTTC	CAIRGDYGYTF
TRBJ2-7	TRBV5-4	NA	TRBD1	TGTGCCAGCAGCCCGGGACAGGGACCCTACGAGCAGTACTTC	CASSPGQGPYEQYF
TRBJ1-5	TRBV2	NA	NA	TGTGCCAGCAGTGGACAGATTAGCAATCAGCCCCAGCATTTT	CASSGQISNQPQHF
TRBJ1-5	TRBV28	NA	TRBD1	TGTGCCAGCAGTGCAGACAGGGCCTTCTTCTATAGCAATCAGCCCCAGCATTTT	CASSADRAFFYSNQPQHF
TRBJ2-3	TRBV5-1	NA	NA	TGCGCCAGCAGCTTCGGAGAGACAGATACGCAGTATTTT	CASSFGETDTQYF
TRBJ1-1	TRBV5-1	NA	TRBD1	TGCGCCAGCAGCTTGAGCAGGACAGGCATGAACACTGAAGCTTTCTTT	CASSLSRTGMNTEAFF
TRBJ2-7	TRBV9	NA	NA	TGTGCCAGCAGCGTAGGAGCGGGTGGGACCTACGAGCAGTACTTC	CASSVGAGGTYEQYF
TRBJ2-5	TRBV21-1	NA	NA	TGTGCCAGCAGCAAAGCGCCGGCTAGCGGGAGGCCTGGGCGAGAGACCCAGTACTTC	CASSKAPASGRPGRETQYF
TRBJ2-1	TRBV11-2	NA	NA	TGTGCCAGCAGCCCCGCGGCTAGCTTCGACAATGAGCAGTTCTTC	CASSPAASFDNEQFF
TRBJ2-5	TRBV25-1	once	TRBD2	TGTGCCAGCAGTGAATGGGGGGGACTAGCGGGAGTTGAGACCCAGTACTTC	CASSEWGGLAGVETQYF
TRBJ2-7	TRBV2	NA	TRBD2	TGTGCCAGCAGTGACGCCGGGACTAGCGGACTATCCTACGAGCAGTACTTC	CASSDAGTSGLSYEQYF
TRBJ1-2	TRBV2	NA	TRBD1	TGTGCCAGCAGACCTCGGACAGGGACGAACTATGGCTACACCTTC	CASRPRTGTNYGYTF
TRBJ1-1	TRBV19	NA	NA	TGTGCCAGTAGAATTCGGGGGGCGATGAACACTGAAGCTTTCTTT	CASRIRGAMNTEAFF
TRBJ1-2	TRBV6-1	once	TRBD1	TGTGCCAGCAGTGAAGGCCGACAGGGTTACACCTTC	CASSEGRQGYTF
TRBJ1-2	TRBV27	NA	TRBD1	TGTGCCAGCAGTTTATCGGAACAGGGGAAGGGTGGCTACACCTTC	CASSLSEQGKGGYTF
TRBJ1-1	TRBV7-9	NA	NA	TGTGCCAGCGGGCAGGACACCGCTATCCAAGCTTTCTTT	CASGQDTAIQAFF
TRBJ2-5	TRBV6-2/TRBV6-3	NA	NA	TGTGCCAGCAGTCGTGACAGGCAAGAGACCCAGTACTTC	CASSRDRQETQYF
TRBJ1-6	TRBV19	NA	TRBD1	TGTGCCAGTAGTTCCCGGACAGGGGGTATAGCACCCCTCCACTTT	CASSSRTGGIAPLHF
TRBJ1-4	TRBV2	NA	TRBD1	TGTGCCAGCGGGACAGGGGGCAAAGGTGAAAAACTGTTTTTT	CASGTGGKGEKLFF